What follows describes a single TCR beta chain. Its antigen remains unidentified. These data originate in a study of cytomegalovirus exposure and HLA in healthy donors. Findings of the study overall: Most TCR sequences were seen very rarely across donors, but some public TCRs occurred in many. Analyses of presence/absence relied on an assumption of roughly uniform sequencing depth across donors. Sequences of the TCR beta chain were said to predict the HLA-A and HLA-B alleles of most subjects accurately. Prior analysis indicated that the majority of TCR beta V segments exhibited productivity approximately 90% or approximately 30% of the time.

It was with 60 Vbeta and 13 Jbeta primers that the PCR ran. Sequencing was performed with immunoSEQ multiplex PCR; in TCRdb, only in-frame clones are kept and a portion is missing. The sample comprises more than 65,000 clones, about 79% of which are singletons, and 5.9% rests with the top ten. Germline CDR1 is SQVTM and CDR2 is ANQGSEA. This CDR3 is 14 amino acids long. V lost 6 bases and J lost 5; bases outside the gene matches: 10. The sequence was collected from a man between 18 and 29 years old in good health and CMV-seropositive. The sample was PBMCs. The chain has TRBV29-1 and TRBJ2-3, with 8 bases lining up with TRBD2. The CDR3 nucleotides are TGCAGCGTGACGACTAGCGCCTGGGGAGATACGCAGTATTTT. This codes for CSVTTSAWGDTQYF.